A selection of T cell receptor beta chains follows, all from one sample in a study of cytomegalovirus exposure and HLA in healthy donors. Sequencing used immunoSEQ multiplex PCR; TCRdb keeps in-frame clones, though not all of them. In the table there are more than 75,000 clones, approximately 85% of which are singletons. Sequencing was performed on PBMCs. These receptors all stem from a woman in her late teens or twenties in good health and CMV-seropositive. CDR3s include the opening cysteine and the closing phenylalanine or tryptophan. A D gene is named only where the DNA matches it firmly.

CDR3,DNA,J,V,D
CASSYSGYNEQFF,TGTGCCAGCAGTTACAGCGGATACAATGAGCAGTTCTTC,TRBJ2-1,TRBV6-5,.
CASSDWSRVDQPQHF,TGTGCCAGCAGTGATTGGTCCAGGGTCGATCAGCCCCAGCATTTT,TRBJ1-5,TRBV2,.
CASSWTSDHSYNEQFF,TGTGCCAGCAGTTGGACTAGCGACCATTCCTACAATGAGCAGTTCTTC,TRBJ2-1,TRBV6-5,TRBD2
CASRRRGNTEAFF,TGTGCCAGCAGAAGAAGGGGGAACACTGAAGCTTTCTTT,TRBJ1-1,TRBV6-5,.
CASSLDGSNTGELFF,TGTGCCAGCAGCTTAGACGGTAGCAACACCGGGGAGCTGTTTTTT,TRBJ2-2,TRBV7-3,.
CASSESLASYEQYF,TGCGCCAGCAGTGAGTCACTAGCTTCCTACGAGCAGTACTTC,TRBJ2-7,TRBV10-2,.
CAWVDSAGELFF,TGTGCCTGGGTGGACAGCGCCGGGGAGCTGTTTTTT,TRBJ2-2,TRBV30,.
CASSLGGRVKDTQYF,TGTGCCAGCAGCTTGGGAGGGAGGGTGAAAGATACGCAGTATTTT,TRBJ2-3,TRBV5-6,TRBD2
CASSQVRTGLYNEQFF,TGCGCCAGCAGCCAAGTCAGGACAGGGCTATACAATGAGCAGTTCTTC,TRBJ2-1,TRBV4-1,TRBD1
CASSQFYRAYEQYF,TGCGCCAGCAGTCAATTCTACAGAGCCTACGAGCAGTACTTC,TRBJ2-7,TRBV23-1,.
CASRLAGPSVAGELFF,TGTGCCAGCCGACTAGCGGGCCCCTCTGTGGCCGGGGAGCTGTTTTTT,TRBJ2-2,TRBV28,TRBD2
CASSPRTSTDTQYF,TGTGCCAGTAGCCCACGGACTAGCACAGATACGCAGTATTTT,TRBJ2-3,TRBV19,.
CASSRGTSGGAYEQYF,TGCGCCAGCAGCCGAGGAACTAGCGGGGGGGCCTACGAGCAGTACTTC,TRBJ2-7,TRBV5-1,TRBD2
CASSFQGGYEPQHF,TGTGCCAGCAGCTTTCAGGGGGGATATGAGCCCCAGCATTTT,TRBJ1-5,TRBV5-6,TRBD1
CASPRGSPPETQYF,TGCGCCAGCCCTCGAGGCTCACCCCCAGAGACCCAGTACTTC,TRBJ2-5,TRBV23-1,.
CASHLTYEQYF,TGTGCCAGCCACCTAACCTACGAGCAGTACTTC,TRBJ2-7,TRBV2,.
CASSLQTGTNEKLFF,TGTGCCAGCAGCTTACAAACAGGGACTAATGAAAAACTGTTTTTT,TRBJ1-4,TRBV7-2,.
CSAGATGELFF,TGCAGTGCGGGAGCCACCGGGGAGCTGTTTTTT,TRBJ2-2,TRBV20-1,.
CASSLTTENEKLFF,TGTGCCAGCAGCTTAACGACAGAAAATGAAAAACTGTTTTTT,TRBJ1-4,TRBV5-4,.
CASSLGQGAYNEQFF,TGCGCCAGCAGCTTGGGACAGGGGGCTTACAATGAGCAGTTCTTC,TRBJ2-1,TRBV5-1,TRBD1